The following is a T cell receptor (beta chain) sequence with its context. The antigen is undetermined. Sequencing was performed with immunoSEQ multiplex PCR; in TCRdb, only in-frame clones are kept and a portion is missing. This table holds 330,000 or so clones, roughly 88% found once. This specimen comes from a study of cytomegalovirus exposure and HLA in healthy donors. Germline assignment: CDR1 PRHDT and CDR2 FYEKMQ (reference sequence). Germline trimming cut 5 bases from V and 4 bases from J; bases unmatched to any gene: 11. The CDR3 totals 16 residues. Overall study results and limits: High sensitivity and specificity were reportedly achieved when the classifier diagnosed cytomegalovirus status. Researchers catalogued about 150 TCR beta chains as cytomegalovirus-associated. Usually a TCR sequence was rare, but some public TCRs were found in many donors.

The study drew the donors from its roughly 120-subject validation cohort, separate from the roughly 700-subject first cohort. This chain uses TRBV13 with TRBJ2-7; 10 nucleotides align to TRBD2. Sequencing was performed on PBMCs. This clonotype was obtained from a woman under 30 in good health and CMV-seronegative. CDR3 DNA: TGTGCCAGCAGCCTCGGGACTAGCGATATAGGGTACGAGCAGTACTTC. Its translation: CASSLGTSDIGYEQYF. Combining the CDR3 with reference TRBV13 and TRBJ2-7 gives the whole variable domain AAGVIQSPRHLIKEKRETATLKCYPIPRHDTVYWYQQGPGQDPQFLISFYEKMQSDKGSIPDRFSAQQFSDYHSELNMSSLELGDSALYFCASSLGTSDIGYEQYFGPGTRLTVT.